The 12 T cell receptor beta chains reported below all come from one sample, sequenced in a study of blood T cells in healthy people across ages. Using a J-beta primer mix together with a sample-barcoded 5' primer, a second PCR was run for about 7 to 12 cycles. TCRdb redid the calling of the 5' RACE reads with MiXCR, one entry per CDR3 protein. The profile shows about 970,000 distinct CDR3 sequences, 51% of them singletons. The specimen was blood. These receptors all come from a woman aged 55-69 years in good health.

CDR3 coding DNA: TGCAGCGTTGCCCCTGGTGGTAGCGGAGTCCTTGAGCAGTTCTTC. Amino acid sequence: CSVAPGGSGVLEQFF. The chain carries TRBV29-1 and TRBJ2-1, with TRBD2 as a possible D gene (6 bases). This CDR3 has 15 residues. Trimming stripped 4 bases from V and 9 bases from J, with 22 bases between. CDR1 SQVTM and CDR2 ANQGSEA come from the germline V gene.

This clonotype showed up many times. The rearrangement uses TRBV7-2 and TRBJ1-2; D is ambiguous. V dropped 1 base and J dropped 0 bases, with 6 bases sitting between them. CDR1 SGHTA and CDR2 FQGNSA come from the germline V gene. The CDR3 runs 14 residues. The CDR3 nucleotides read TGTGCCAGCAGCTTAGGTGGCACTAACTATGGCTACACCTTC. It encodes CASSLGGTNYGYTF.

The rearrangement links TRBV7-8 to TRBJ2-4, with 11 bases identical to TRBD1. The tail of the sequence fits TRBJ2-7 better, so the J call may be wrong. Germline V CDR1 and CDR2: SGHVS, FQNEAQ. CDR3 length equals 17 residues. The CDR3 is CASSPRPRGQGVYEQYF. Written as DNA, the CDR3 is TGTGCCAGCAGCCCCCGCCCCCGGGGACAGGGGGTCTACGAGCAGTACTTC.

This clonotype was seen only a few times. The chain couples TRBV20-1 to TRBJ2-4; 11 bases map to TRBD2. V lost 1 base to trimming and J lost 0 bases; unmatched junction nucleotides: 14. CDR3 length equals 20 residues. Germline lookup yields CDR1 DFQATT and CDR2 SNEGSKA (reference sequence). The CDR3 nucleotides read TGCAGTGCTAGAGTCTCCTTTAGCGGGAGGGAATCTCTAGCCAAAAACATTCAGTACTTC. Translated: CSARVSFSGRESLAKNIQYF.

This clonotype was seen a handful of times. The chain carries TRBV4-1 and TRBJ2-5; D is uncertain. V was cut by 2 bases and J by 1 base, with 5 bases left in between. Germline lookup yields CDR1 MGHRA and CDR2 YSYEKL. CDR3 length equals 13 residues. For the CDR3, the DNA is TGCGCCAGCAGCCAAATCCCCCAAGAGACCCAGTACTTC. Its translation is CASSQIPQETQYF.

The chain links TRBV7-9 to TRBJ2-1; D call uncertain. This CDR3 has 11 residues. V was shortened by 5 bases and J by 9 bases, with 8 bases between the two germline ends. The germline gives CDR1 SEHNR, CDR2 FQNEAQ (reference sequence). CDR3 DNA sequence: TGTGCCAGCAGCCCGGGTTTTGAGCAGTTCTTC. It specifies CASSPGFEQFF. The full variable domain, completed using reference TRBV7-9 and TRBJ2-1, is DTGVSQNPRHKITKRGQNVTFRCDPISEHNRLYWYRQTLGQGPEFLTYFQNEAQLEKSRLLSDRFSAERPKGSFSTLEIQRTEQGDSAMYLCASSPGFEQFFGPGTRLTVL.

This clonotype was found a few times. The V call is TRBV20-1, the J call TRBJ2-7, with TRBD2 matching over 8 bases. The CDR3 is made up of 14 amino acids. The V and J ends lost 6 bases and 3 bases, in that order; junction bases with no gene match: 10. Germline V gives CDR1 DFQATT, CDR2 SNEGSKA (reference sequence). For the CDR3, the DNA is TGCAGTGCCCGTGAACGAGCGGGAGTCTACGAGCAGTACTTC. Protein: CSARERAGVYEQYF.

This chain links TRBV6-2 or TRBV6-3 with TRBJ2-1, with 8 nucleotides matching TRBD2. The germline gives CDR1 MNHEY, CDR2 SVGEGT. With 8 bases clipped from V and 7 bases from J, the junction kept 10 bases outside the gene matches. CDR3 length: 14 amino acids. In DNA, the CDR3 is TGTGCCAGCCGTTTAAAGCGGGAGAGGAATGAGCAGTTCTTC. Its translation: CASRLKRERNEQFF.

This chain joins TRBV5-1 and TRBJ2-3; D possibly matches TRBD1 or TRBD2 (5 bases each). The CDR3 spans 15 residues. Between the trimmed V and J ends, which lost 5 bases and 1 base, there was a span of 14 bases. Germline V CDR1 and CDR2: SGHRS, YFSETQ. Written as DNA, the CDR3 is TGCGCCAGCAGACGAGGGGTCGGCGGCACAGATACGCAGTATTTT. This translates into CASRRGVGGTDTQYF. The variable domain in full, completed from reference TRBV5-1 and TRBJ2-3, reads KAGVTQTPRYLIKTRGQQVTLSCSPISGHRSVSWYQQTPGQGLQFLFEYFSETQRNKGNFPGRFSGRQFSNSRSEMNVSTLELGDSALYLCASRRGVGGTDTQYFGPGTRLTVL.

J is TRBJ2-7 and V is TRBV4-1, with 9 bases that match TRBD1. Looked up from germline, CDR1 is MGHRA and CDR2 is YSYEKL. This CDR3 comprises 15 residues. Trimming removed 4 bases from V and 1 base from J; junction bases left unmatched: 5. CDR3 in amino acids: CASSPGQGPSYEQYF. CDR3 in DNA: TGCGCCAGCAGCCCGGGACAGGGCCCTTCCTACGAGCAGTACTTC.

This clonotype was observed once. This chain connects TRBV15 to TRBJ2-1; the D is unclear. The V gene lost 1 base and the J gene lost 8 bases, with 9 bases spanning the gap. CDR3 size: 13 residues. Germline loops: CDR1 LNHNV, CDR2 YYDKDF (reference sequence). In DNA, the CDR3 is TGTGCCACCAGCAGAGTTCTGGTGGATGAGCAGTTCTTC. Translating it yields CATSRVLVDEQFF.

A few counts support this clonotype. The CDR3 loop reads CAISATGENTDTQYF. CDR3 sequence (DNA): TGTGCCATCAGTGCAACAGGGGAAAACACAGATACGCAGTATTTT. This chain connects TRBV10-3 to TRBJ2-3; TRBD1 matches at 7 bases. Per the germline V gene, CDR1 is ENHRY and CDR2 is SYGVKD. The CDR3 totals 15 residues. Trimming at V came to 4 bases and at J to 2 bases, leaving 6 bases not matched to a gene.